This T cell receptor (beta chain) was captured in a study of OX40 agonist ivuxolimab in advanced cancers. Study context: Those enrolled were 82.7% male, with a mean age of around 57 years and ages from about 20 to 85.

Study outcomes and limitations: By week 6 at 0.1 to 3.0 mg/kg, blood CD4+ and CD8+ T cells had expanded clonally. The antigens recognized by the expanded peripheral T cells, that is their antigen specificity, were not determined. On average, CD8+ T cells had more expanded clones than CD4+.

This clone was seen more than once but under ten times. Its antigen remains unknown. Assay used: immunoSEQ multiplex PCR; TCRdb lists only in-frame clones, some missing. The data show fewer than 70,000 clones, with approximately 82% seen just once and under 2% held by the top ten. The CDR3 spans 17 residues. J gave up 3 bases and V 2 bases, and 9 bases lay outside the gene matches. The germline gives CDR1 PRHDT, CDR2 FYEKMQ (reference sequence). This chain joins TRBV13 and TRBJ2-3, with 9 bases aligning to TRBD2. This TCR was sampled from an adult with an advanced solid tumor such as melanoma, head and neck, liver or kidney cancer. The material was CD4+ or CD8+ T cells sorted from blood, obtained in a trial of the OX40 agonist ivuxolimab. The CDR3 coding sequence is TGTGCCAGCAGCTTAAGGAGGGCGGGAGGGGAGACAGATACGCAGTATTTT. Its translation: CASSLRRAGGETDTQYF.